The T cell receptor beta chain described here comes from a study of blood T cell repertoires in COVID-19. As for the study in general: COVID-19 samples collected from the United States, Italy and Spain covered acute and convalescent phases.

TCRdb's table, derived via immunoSEQ multiplex PCR, lists solely in-frame clones and lacks some. The sample shows 300,000 to 350,000 clones, about 90% of them seen only once. The CDR3 runs to 12 residues. V was cut by 6 bases and J by 11 bases, with 11 bases left in between. Germline values: CDR1 MNHEY, CDR2 SMNVEV (reference sequence). The clonotype originates from a woman in her seventies with COVID-19, enrolled during active disease. This chain connects TRBV27 to TRBJ1-6; D is perhaps TRBD1 (6 bases). Sequences were obtained from peripheral blood. CDR3 in DNA: TGTGCCAGCAGGGGGACATTTCCACCCCTCCACTTT. As protein: CASRGTFPPLHF.